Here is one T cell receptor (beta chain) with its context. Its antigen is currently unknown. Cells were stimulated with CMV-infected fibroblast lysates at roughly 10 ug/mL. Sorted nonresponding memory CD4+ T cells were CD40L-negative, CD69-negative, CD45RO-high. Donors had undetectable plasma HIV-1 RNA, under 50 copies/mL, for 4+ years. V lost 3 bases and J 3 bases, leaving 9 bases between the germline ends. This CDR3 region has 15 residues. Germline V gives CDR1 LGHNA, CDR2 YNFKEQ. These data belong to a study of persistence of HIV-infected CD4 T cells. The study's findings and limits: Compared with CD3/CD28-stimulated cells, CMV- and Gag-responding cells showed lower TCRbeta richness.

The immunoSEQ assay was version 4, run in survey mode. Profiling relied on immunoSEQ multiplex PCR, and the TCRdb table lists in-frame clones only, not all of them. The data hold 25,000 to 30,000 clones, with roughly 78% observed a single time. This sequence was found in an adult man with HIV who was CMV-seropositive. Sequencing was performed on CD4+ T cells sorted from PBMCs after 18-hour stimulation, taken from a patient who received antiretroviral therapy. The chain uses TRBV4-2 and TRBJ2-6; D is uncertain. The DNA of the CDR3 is TGTGCCAGCAGCCAGCAGAGTTTTGGGGCCAACGTCCTGACTTTC. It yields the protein CASSQQSFGANVLTF.